This T cell receptor beta chain stems from a study of T cells after posttransplantation cyclophosphamide. Using immunoSEQ multiplex PCR, the repertoire was profiled, and TCRdb retains in-frame clones only, with some absent. This table has 25,000 to 35,000 clones, 75% to 95% appearing once. Cells defined as naive were viable CD3+CD4+ or CD3+CD8+ and CCR7+CD45RA+CD45RO-CD95-CD27+CD28+. This CDR3 has 16 residues. Germline values: CDR1 LNHDA, CDR2 SQIVND (reference sequence). This clone has just one count. One junction end does not reproduce the germline sequence, and a read error may be involved. Sample: naive CD4+ T cells sorted from PBMCs. The gene calls are TRBV19 and TRBJ1-1; D gene unclear. This receptor was identified in a woman aged 55-69 years in good health, CMV-negative, and a related stem cell transplant donor. CDR3 loop: CARSILPGSGDTEAFF. In DNA, the CDR3 is TGTGCCAGAAGTATACTCCCAGGTAGCGGGGACACTGAAGCTTTCTTT. Full variable domain (rest looked up from reference TRBV19 and TRBJ1-1): DGGITQSPKYLFRKEGQNVTLSCEQNLNHDAMYWYRQDPGQGLRLIYYSQIVNDFQKGDIAEGYSVSREKKESFPLTVTSAQKNPTAFYLCARSILPGSGDTEAFFGQGTRLTVV.